Sequencing of this T cell receptor beta chain was carried out in a study of T cell changes during pregnancy in multiple sclerosis. Profiling relied on immunoSEQ multiplex PCR, and the TCRdb table lists in-frame clones only, not all of them. The sample includes about 40,000 clones, about nine tenths seen only once; the top ten take about 0.73%. The V gene lost 1 base and the J gene lost 3 bases, with 18 bases spanning the gap. CDR1 is WSHSY and CDR2 is SAAADI in the germline V gene. CDR3 size: 17 residues. The source of this sequence is a female donor with multiple sclerosis, enrolled in a pregnancy study. The source was CD4+ T cells from peripheral blood mononuclear cells, collected before pregnancy. V gene TRBV10-2 combines with J gene TRBJ1-1, with a tentative D call TRBD1 (6 bases). The CDR3 here is CASSELGTGRVYTEAFF. CDR3 sequence (DNA): TGCGCCAGCAGTGAGTTGGGAACAGGGAGAGTCTACACTGAAGCTTTCTTT.